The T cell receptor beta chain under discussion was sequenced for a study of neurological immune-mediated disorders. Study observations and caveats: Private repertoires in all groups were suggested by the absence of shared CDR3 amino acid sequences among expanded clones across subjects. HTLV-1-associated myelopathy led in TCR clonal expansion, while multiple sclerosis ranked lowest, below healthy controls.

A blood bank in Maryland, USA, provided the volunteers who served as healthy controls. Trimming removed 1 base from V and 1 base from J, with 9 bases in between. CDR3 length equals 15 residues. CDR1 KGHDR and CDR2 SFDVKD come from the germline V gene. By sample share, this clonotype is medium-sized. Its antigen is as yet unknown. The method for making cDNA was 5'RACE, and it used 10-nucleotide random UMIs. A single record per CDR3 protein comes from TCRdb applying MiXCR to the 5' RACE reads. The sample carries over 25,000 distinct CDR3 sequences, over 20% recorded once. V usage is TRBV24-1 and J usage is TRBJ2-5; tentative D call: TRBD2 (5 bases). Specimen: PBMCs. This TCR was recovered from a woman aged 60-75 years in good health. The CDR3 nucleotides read TGTGCCACCAGTGATTTAGAGGGCTTCCAAGAGACCCAGTACTTC. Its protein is CATSDLEGFQETQYF.